This T cell receptor beta chain was recovered during a study of T-cell reconstitution after alpha-beta-depleted transplantation in children. General study points: T-cell counts and diversity were attributed mostly to newly produced T cells one year after transplant.

Germline CDR1 reads SEHNR; CDR2 reads FQNEAQ (reference sequence). V was trimmed by 3 bases and J by 3 bases, leaving 13 bases between them. The CDR3 sequence is 15 residues long. In regard to this clonotype: Its antigen is still unknown.

A TCRbeta library incorporating unique molecular identifiers was prepared. TCRdb re-called the PCR reads through MiXCR, storing one row per CDR3 protein. The sample holds hundreds of thousands of distinct CDR3 sequences; about 16% are singletons and the top ten take about 4.6%. This sequence originates from a male patient younger than 18 who had a stem cell transplant for acute lymphoblastic leukemia, so the T cells may come from the graft donor. The J gene is TRBJ2-3, the V gene TRBV7-9; D is unclear. The sample consisted of PBMCs, mostly from graft donor cells, taken 360 days after TCRalphabeta/CD19-depleted stem cell transplant. The CDR3 DNA reads TGTGCCAGCAGCTTGGAGCGTTGGCGGACAGATACGCAGTATTTT. It specifies CASSLERWRTDTQYF.